A selection of T cell receptor beta chains follows, all from one sample in a study of long-term antiretroviral therapy in people with HIV. TCRdb keeps only in-frame clones here, not all; method: immunoSEQ multiplex PCR. Of about 21,000 clones listed, around 86% are singletons. Sample: unsorted PBMCs, taken 0.2 years before starting antiretroviral therapy. The receptors derive from a man aged 18-30 years with HIV. CDR3s include the opening cysteine and the closing phenylalanine or tryptophan. Each record gives: CDR3 protein, CDR3 DNA, J gene, V gene, clone size, D gene. The D gene is left open where the match is weak. The listing skips clone size in some rows; elsewhere it reads once, few, many or a size class.

CDR3: CASSLAKGYTEAFF; DNA: TGTGCCAGCAGCCTAGCTAAGGGGTACACTGAAGCTTTCTTT; J: TRBJ1-1; V: TRBV5-4; size: -; D: -
CDR3: CASSLARGRIDGYTF; DNA: TGTGCCAGCAGCTTAGCGCGGGGCAGGATAGATGGCTACACCTTC; J: TRBJ1-2; V: TRBV7-2; size: -; D: -
CDR3: CASSINGMNTEAFF; DNA: TGTGCCAGTAGTATAAACGGCATGAACACTGAAGCTTTCTTT; J: TRBJ1-1; V: TRBV19; size: -; D: -
CDR3: CASIAGMNTEAFF; DNA: TGTGCCAGCATAGCCGGTATGAACACTGAAGCTTTCTTT; J: TRBJ1-1; V: TRBV2; size: -; D: -
CDR3: CASSPPTPEAFF; DNA: TGTGCCAGCAGCCCCCCCACTCCTGAAGCTTTCTTT; J: TRBJ1-1; V: TRBV7-2; size: -; D: -
CDR3: CASSSRGGELFF; DNA: TGTGCCAGCAGCTCCAGGGGGGGGGAGCTGTTTTTT; J: TRBJ2-2; V: TRBV9; size: -; D: TRBD1
CDR3: CASSQPGPAPKLFF; DNA: TGCGCCAGCAGCCAACCGGGCCCTGCCCCGAAACTGTTTTTT; J: TRBJ1-4; V: TRBV4-1; size: -; D: -
CDR3: CASSLGDRDNEKLFF; DNA: TGTGCCAGCAGCTTAGGCGACAGGGATAATGAAAAACTGTTTTTT; J: TRBJ1-4; V: TRBV7-9; size: once; D: TRBD1
CDR3: CASSGPFSFDGYTF; DNA: TGTGCCAGCAGCGGACCGTTCTCTTTTGATGGCTACACCTTC; J: TRBJ1-2; V: TRBV28; size: -; D: -
CDR3: CASSNRDSHTGELFF; DNA: TGTGCCAGCAGCAACAGGGACAGCCACACCGGGGAGCTGTTTTTT; J: TRBJ2-2; V: TRBV5-6; size: -; D: TRBD1
CDR3: CASGRDRPYGYTF; DNA: TGTGCCAGTGGCCGGGACAGGCCCTATGGCTACACCTTC; J: TRBJ1-2; V: TRBV19; size: -; D: TRBD1